Sequencing of this TCR beta chain was carried out in a study of shared clonotypes between healthy human individuals. This table comes from immunoSEQ multiplex PCR, and its TCRdb copy is limited to in-frame clones, with some not included. Here the sample spans 1.5 million to 1.9 million clones, approximately 98% being singletons. Germline V CDR1 and CDR2: SGHTA, FQGNSA. The ends were cut back, 1 base at V and 4 bases at J, with 11 bases in the middle. This CDR3 has 15 residues. The sequencing sample was made of naive CD4+ T cells sorted from blood. Subset reported: CD45RA+ positively selected. This TCR came from a man aged 25 to 40 in good health. V usage is TRBV7-2 and J usage is TRBJ1-5; D remains unclear. CDR3 in amino acids: CASSLDRTVNQPQHF. CDR3 coding DNA: TGTGCCAGCAGCTTAGACCGAACGGTTAATCAGCCCCAGCATTTT.